These 14 T cell receptor beta chains were all obtained from the same sample, sequenced in a study of blood T cell repertoires in COVID-19. Here immunoSEQ multiplex PCR was the method, and the copy in TCRdb shows in-frame clones only, minus some. The table shows approximately 270,000 clones, with approximately 90% occurring only once. Sequences were obtained from PBMCs or T cells enriched from blood (not recorded which). Source of these receptors: a middle-aged man who had been exposed to COVID-19.

The gene calls are TRBV2 and TRBJ2-1, with TRBD1 matching over 7 bases. V lost 6 bases and J lost 9; bases outside the gene matches: 5. The CDR3 extends over 12 amino acids. Germline V gives CDR1 SNHLY, CDR2 FYNNEI. The CDR3 coding sequence is TGTGCCAGCAGAGTCACAGGGGTTGAGCAGTTCTTC. It specifies CASRVTGVEQFF.

This clone was observed once. The chain employs TRBV28 and TRBJ1-6; D gene unclear. Germline-derived CDR1 and CDR2 are MDHEN and SYDVKM. The CDR3 runs to 16 residues. Trimming took off 0 bases at V and 0 bases at J, with 6 bases between the two ends. The CDR3 nucleotides are TGTGCCAGCAGTTTATGGGGCAGCTCCTATAATTCACCCCTCCACTTT. It specifies CASSLWGSSYNSPLHF.

CDR3 region: CASRFGTVVQETQYF. Written as DNA, the CDR3 is TGTGCCAGTAGGTTCGGGACAGTAGTACAAGAGACCCAGTACTTC. The J gene is TRBJ2-5, the V gene TRBV6-6; 7 positions agree with TRBD1. The CDR3 is made up of 15 amino acids. Per the germline V gene, CDR1 is MNHNY and CDR2 is SVGAGI (reference sequence). Losses at the gene ends were 9 bases for V and 2 bases for J; bases not matched to a gene: 12.

The chain is built from TRBV29-1 and TRBJ1-5; TRBD1 is a possible D gene (5 bases). The length of the CDR3 is 14 residues. CDR1 SQVTM and CDR2 ANQGSEA come from the germline V gene. Trimming took 4 bases from V and 0 from J, leaving 10 bases between them. This chain's CDR3 is CSVADSYSNQPQHF. The CDR3 DNA sequence: TGCAGCGTTGCCGACAGCTATAGCAATCAGCCCCAGCATTTT.

This rearrangement joins TRBV19 to TRBJ1-1; D might be TRBD1 (6 bases). This CDR3 is built from 16 residues. Trimming removed 6 bases from V and 4 bases from J, with 21 bases in between. The germline gives CDR1 LNHDA, CDR2 SQIVND (reference sequence). CDR3 sequence reads: CASRNTGTNAGTEAFF. DNA of the CDR3: TGTGCCAGTAGGAATACCGGGACAAATGCCGGCACTGAAGCTTTCTTT.

This clone showed up just once. The chain has TRBV28 and TRBJ2-1; 11 bases agree with TRBD2. The trim removed 6 bases at V and 3 bases at J, leaving 10 bases unmatched. Germline loops: CDR1 MDHEN, CDR2 SYDVKM. The CDR3 consists of 17 residues. The chain's CDR3 is CASSSTLAGVYYNEQFF. In DNA form, the CDR3 reads TGTGCCAGCAGCTCAACACTAGCGGGAGTTTACTACAATGAGCAGTTCTTC.

The rearrangement joins TRBV28 to TRBJ1-6; 10 bases align to TRBD1. Germline V gene sequence: CDR1 MDHEN, CDR2 SYDVKM. CDR3 size: 16 residues. V lost 5 bases to trimming and J lost 8 bases; unmatched junction nucleotides: 9. The CDR3, as DNA: TGTGCCAGCAGTATAGGGACAGGGGCTTGGTATTCACCCCTCCACTTT. Translation: CASSIGTGAWYSPLHF.

The rearrangement links TRBV28 to TRBJ1-2; 11 nucleotides match TRBD1. This CDR3 has 15 residues. The ends lost 3 bases at V and 5 bases at J; junction bases unmatched: 5. CDR1 and CDR2 (germline): MDHEN, SYDVKM. The CDR3, as DNA: TGTGCCAGCAGTTTTGTTGGGACAGGGGGATATGGCTACACCTTC. Its protein product is CASSFVGTGGYGYTF.

This clone has only one observation. The chain carries TRBV5-4 and TRBJ1-6, with D possibly being TRBD1 (5 bases). The CDR3 is made up of 17 amino acids. Deletions cut 4 bases from V and 11 bases from J, with 25 bases between. The germline CDR1 and CDR2 sequences are SGHNT and YYREEE (reference sequence). The CDR3 is CASSPGGALGAGAPLHF. The DNA for the CDR3 is TGTGCCAGCAGCCCTGGAGGGGCACTCGGGGCCGGGGCACCCCTCCACTTT.

The CDR3 DNA follows: TGTGCCAGCAGCTTAGGGGGCAGACCGAACTATGGCTACACCTTC. The encoded protein is CASSLGGRPNYGYTF. The chain recombines TRBV7-2 with TRBJ1-2; D is perhaps TRBD1 (5 bases). V lost 1 base and J lost 2, with 11 bases in between. Germline assignment: CDR1 SGHTA and CDR2 FQGNSA. The CDR3 covers 15 residues.

The chain combines TRBV7-3 with TRBJ2-7; TRBD1 agrees at 10 bases. The CDR3 has 15 amino acids. Germline V gene sequence: CDR1 SGHTA, CDR2 FQGTGA. J gave up 5 bases and V 5 bases, and 9 bases lay outside the gene matches. DNA for the CDR3: TGTGCCAGCAGCCCGACGCGGGACAGGGGCCACGAGCAGTACTTC. Its protein product is CASSPTRDRGHEQYF.

The CDR3: CASGVNRGSKFF. CDR3 coding DNA: TGTGCTAGTGGTGTCAATCGGGGAAGCAAGTTCTTC. The chain recombines TRBV12-5 with TRBJ2-1, with TRBD2 as a possible D gene (5 bases). This CDR3 spans 12 amino acids. Germline assignment: CDR1 LGHNT and CDR2 FRNRAP. V was clipped by 5 bases and J by 14 bases, with 16 bases between them. Full variable domain (rest looked up from reference TRBV12-5 and TRBJ2-1): DARVTQTPRHKVTEMGQEVTMRCQPILGHNTVFWYRQTMMQGLELLAYFRNRAPLDDSGMPKDRFSAEMPDATLATLKIQPSEPRDSAVYFCASGVNRGSKFFGPGTRLTVL.

The chain has TRBV27 and TRBJ2-7; 9 bases are a match to TRBD1. In germline, CDR1 is MNHEY, CDR2 SMNVEV (reference sequence). The V gene end was trimmed by 10 bases and the J gene end by 6 bases; junction bases not matched to a gene: 10. The length of the CDR3 is 13 residues. The CDR3 nucleotides read TGTGCCATCTCCCCCGGGGACAGGGTCGAGCAGTACTTC. This codes for CAISPGDRVEQYF.

This chain links TRBV5-1 with TRBJ1-3; the D gene is possibly TRBD1 (6 bases). The germline CDR1 and CDR2 sequences are SGHRS and YFSETQ. This CDR3 contains 15 residues. Trimming pared 7 bases from V and 0 bases from J, leaving 14 bases between. This CDR3 reads CASSTGKSSGNTIYF. In DNA form, the CDR3 reads TGCGCCAGCTCCACAGGGAAAAGCTCTGGAAACACCATATATTTT.